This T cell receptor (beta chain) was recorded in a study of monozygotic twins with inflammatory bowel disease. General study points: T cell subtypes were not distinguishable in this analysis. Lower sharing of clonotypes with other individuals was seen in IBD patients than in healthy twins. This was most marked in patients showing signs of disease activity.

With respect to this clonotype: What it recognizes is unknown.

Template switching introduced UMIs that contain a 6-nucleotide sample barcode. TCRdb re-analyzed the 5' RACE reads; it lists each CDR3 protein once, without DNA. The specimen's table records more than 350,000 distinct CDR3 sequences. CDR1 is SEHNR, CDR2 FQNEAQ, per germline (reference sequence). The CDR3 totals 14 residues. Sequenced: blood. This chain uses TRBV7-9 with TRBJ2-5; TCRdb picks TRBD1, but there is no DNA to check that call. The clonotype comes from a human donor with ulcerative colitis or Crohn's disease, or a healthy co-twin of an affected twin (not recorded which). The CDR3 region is CASSPDRVEETQYF.